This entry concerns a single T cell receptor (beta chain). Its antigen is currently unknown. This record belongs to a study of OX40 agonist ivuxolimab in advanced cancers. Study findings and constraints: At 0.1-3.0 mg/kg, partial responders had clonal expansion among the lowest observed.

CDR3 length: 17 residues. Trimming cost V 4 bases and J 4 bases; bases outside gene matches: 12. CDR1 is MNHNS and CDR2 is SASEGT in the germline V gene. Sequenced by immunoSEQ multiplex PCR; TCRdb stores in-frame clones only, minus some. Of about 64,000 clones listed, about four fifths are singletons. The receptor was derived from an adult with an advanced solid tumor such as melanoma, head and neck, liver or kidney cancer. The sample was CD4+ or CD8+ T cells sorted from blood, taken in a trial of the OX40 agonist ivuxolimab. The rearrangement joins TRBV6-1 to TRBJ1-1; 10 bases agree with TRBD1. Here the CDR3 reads CASSVGDRGGWFTEAFF. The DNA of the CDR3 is TGTGCCAGCAGTGTAGGGGACAGGGGCGGGTGGTTCACTGAAGCTTTCTTT.